This record looks at one T cell receptor beta chain sequence and its context. Its cognate antigen is unknown. Sequencing was performed with immunoSEQ multiplex PCR; in TCRdb, only in-frame clones are kept and a portion is missing. This sample has about 150,000 clones, with about nine tenths found just once. The sample comes from a study of T cell responses to AZD1222 COVID-19 vaccine. Study at large: Some second doses came at about 4 weeks and others at about 12 weeks; these were pooled. The study, taken as a whole, reports: Researchers report vaccine-associated CD4 TCRs spanning spike, with dominance at 160-218 and 743-854. Just 5 to 7 people given AZD1222 tested seropositive at baseline. Clonal diversity was possibly underestimated; the donors were predominantly white British and more often female.

Germline loops: CDR1 SNHLY, CDR2 FYNNEI. J was trimmed by 7 bases and V by 6 bases; bases with no gene match: 12. This CDR3 spans 17 amino acids. Sequencing used peripheral blood, obtained on day 0 of AZD1222 vaccination. The rearrangement joins TRBV2 to TRBJ2-1, with 13 bases aligning to TRBD2. This TCR came from an adult in good health. CDR3 bases: TGTGCCAGCAGCGGTATACCGGGACTAGCGGGATTAAATGAGCAGTTCTTC. Translation: CASSGIPGLAGLNEQFF.